This TCR beta chain is drawn from a study of cytomegalovirus exposure and HLA in healthy donors (TCRdb year 2017). In the study overall: An earlier analysis of roughly 630 of the donors reported 250 to 350 Gb of sequence data and 117 million unique TCR beta sequences from approximately 180 million T cells. The number of donors typed differed by locus, with about 629-630 for A, B, C, DRB1 and DQB1, roughly 520 for DQA1, about 610 for DPA1, and some 440 for DPB1. Alongside the repertoire data, information on donor age, sex, ethnicity and CMV serostatus was compiled. All discovery cohort repertoires had been generated using a single sequencing platform. An early release that covered about 600 HLA-typed donors contained about 300 gigabases of sequencing data and around 80 million unique TCR sequences. About five DR-DQ haplotypes were handled as single units for association and clustering because linkage in the cohort was strong. Along with the approximately 600-subject first cohort, a separate validation cohort of roughly 110 different subjects was used. The aim of the study was to test whether cataloging public T cell receptors could identify signatures of past pathogen exposure. Among almost 400 genotyped donors of the cohort, an average of about 240,000 unique TCR beta nucleotide sequences were sequenced per donor, roughly 20% of them non-productive. Genome-wide SNP genotypes for about 55% of the roughly 670 donors were used in a later genetic analysis, which treated that subset as a discovery cohort. High-throughput TCR immunosequencing, statistical association of individual TCRs with disease status, and machine learning were combined to predict cytomegalovirus infection status. An earlier analysis of approximately 630 of the donors applied high-throughput TCR beta sequencing to assess whether each TCR beta V gene segment acted as functional or pseudogenic. Class I and class II HLA loci were covered by the typing at four-digit resolution. A later analysis re-analyzed previously published TCR beta repertoires from 500 to 700 donors and added high-resolution HLA genotyping to study TCR occurrence patterns. The study profiled the T cell repertoires of fewer than 850 subjects by immunosequencing and related them to cytomegalovirus serostatus. Rather than drawing on any new phenotypic data, the later analysis identified candidate immune exposures from TCR beta sequences and the way those sequences occurred across donors. Of the roughly 410 genotyped donors, less than 90% were placed in the genetic ancestry cluster associated with self-reported Caucasian donors.

The CDR3 spans 13 residues, from the cysteine through the phenylalanine. Just the 39-base CDR3 DNA is kept, in frame starting at base 1. After removal of 5 bases from V and 7 bases from J, the junction retains 4 bases not matched to a gene. The germline V gene (reference sequence) gives CDR1 as MNHNY and CDR2 as SVGAGI. Libraries came from the immunoSEQ multiplex PCR assay. The multiplex PCR relied on a mix of 60 forward primers for TCR Vbeta segments and 13 reverse primers for TCR Jbeta segments. Amplification of the CDR3 region of rearranged TCR beta genes was performed with a multiplex PCR assay on genomic DNA. On the Illumina HiSeq System, the amplified TCR beta libraries were sequenced as 87-base-pair reads. The published analysis was carried out like this. A later analysis counted 75 million to 100 million unique TCR beta chains across the 550 to 800 repertoires, and roughly 10 million of these chains were shared by at least two donors. To remove PCR and sequencing errors, raw reads were error-corrected and collapsed into unique sequences using a nearest-neighbor algorithm that merged closely related sequences. CDR3 sequences were aligned to IMGT reference sequences to assign V, D and J gene segments. For a sequence to be retained, a match of at least six nucleotides to both a V gene segment and a J gene segment was required. Rearrangements were classified as productive when the CDR3 lacked stop codons and remained in frame with V and J, and all other rearrangements were classified as non-productive. Following IMGT convention, CDR3 was defined as the stretch from the second conserved V-encoded cysteine to the conserved J-encoded phenylalanine. The earlier analysis of 587 of the donors excluded sequences that lacked an unambiguous match to a single V gene segment. An earlier analysis of a few hundred of the donors classified V segments as functional when productive rearrangements were above 56.7% and as segregating when the standard deviation between donors was above 5%. A statistical classification framework was developed to diagnose cytomegalovirus status using the catalog of TCR beta chain sequences. In a later analysis, V and J genes were assigned by comparing TCR nucleotide sequences against IMGT/GENE-DB human TR gene sequences. Using the TCRdist pipeline, a later analysis assigned CDR3 sequences along with most-parsimonious VDJ recombination scenarios. In a later analysis, each TCR beta chain was defined by its CDR3 amino acid sequence together with its V-gene family, and reads lacking a unique V-gene family were excluded. As a way to deal with suspected cross-contamination and a sequencing artifact, a later analysis dropped more than 500 nucleotide sequences that were highly shared and had low generation probability. In a later analysis, a clonal expansion index was calculated for each public chain from normalized within-repertoire ranks of inferred template counts. In a later analysis, generation probabilities were computed using a VDJ recombination model fitted to out-of-frame rearrangements, and the results were checked against IGoR. In a later analysis, hypergeometric tests were used to score TCR-TCR, TCR-HLA and TCR-CMV co-occurrence, with a repertoire-size bias correction applied to TCR pairs. To estimate false discovery rates, a later analysis permuted the HLA or CMV assignments 20 times. In a later analysis, co-occurring TCRs were grouped using DBSCAN, with TCRdist sequence similarity added in when clustering inside HLA-allele-positive subsets. For co-occurrence clustering, repertoires with fewer than 30,000 or more than 120,000 public chains were excluded, along with five repertoires with anomalous nucleotide sharing. The table comes from immuneACCESS by way of TCRdb, which keeps in-frame sequences with V and J called. Part of the clones is missing from these tables; in studies checked, under half for an unresolved V gene and the rest for unknown reasons. Clonal size and the V and J genes are those of that table, whereas D and trimming came from the DNA. Counted in this sample were 95,000 to 150,000 clones; over 50% of them appeared once. The ten largest clones represent under 9.5% of the sample.

The cohort comprised fewer than 750 healthy bone marrow donors. All cohort members were sampled while nominally healthy, although unrecorded immune exposures were likely present. The donor was CMV seropositive and belonged to the group of 250 to 300 seropositive cohort members. A peripheral blood sample was collected from each donor, and TCR beta sequencing was performed on peripheral blood mononuclear cells. The Qiagen DNeasy Blood Extraction Kit was used to extract genomic DNA from the blood cell samples. About this clone: Its binding antigen is unknown. No qualities accompany the bases; no much larger clone lies one base away.

Findings and caveats that apply to the study as a whole: Approximately 18 rarely observed V segments, including chromosome 9 orphons, were excluded from the earlier analysis of just under 600 of the donors because counts were too low. Correlated functional status among segregating V segments might reflect linkage disequilibrium, but an unknown experimental factor could not be ruled out. A few of the identified cytomegalovirus-associated TCR beta chains were confirmed in vitro to be specific for cytomegalovirus antigens. Because HLA typing was missing for some donors at each locus, association tests included only the typed subset. The authors suggested that the approach could potentially be extended to other disease states and immunological phenotypes. The 87-base-pair reads could not distinguish some IMGT-functional V segments, including TRBV6-2 and TRBV6-3, so those segments were excluded. A further reported finding was that TCR beta sequences accurately predicted the HLA-A and HLA-B alleles for most subjects in the first cohort. The study gave a list of about 170 TCR beta chains associated with cytomegalovirus. Most CMV-associated TCR beta chains appeared to be HLA-restricted in a later analysis, and the HLA associations seemed to be driven largely by CMV exposure. At a false discovery rate of 0.05, a later analysis linked about 17,000 TCR beta sequences to specific HLA alleles. In a later analysis, HLA-associated TCR beta chains were found to be more clonally expanded and to have lower generation probabilities than equally common non-associated chains. A later analysis reported that several top co-occurrence clusters appeared linked to parvovirus B19, influenza, CMV and Epstein-Barr virus. A group of highly shared sequence variants was considered likely to be a technical artifact of the sequencing pipeline. In a later genetic analysis, fewer N-insertions in productive TCRs were reported among donors in an Asian-associated ancestry cluster than the roughly 640-donor mean. In both the original and validation cohorts, the classifier was reported to diagnose cytomegalovirus status with high specificity and sensitivity. An association between a missense DCLRE1C variant and V-gene and J-gene trimming of TCR beta chains was found in a later genetic analysis and replicated in an independent cohort. In an earlier analysis of over 550 of the donors, most TCR beta V segments were observed in productive rearrangements about 87% or about 30% of the time, broadly matching IMGT annotations. Immune exposure information for the cohort was limited to CMV serostatus. When HLA alleles, especially DR and DQ, strongly co-occurred, TCR associations were difficult to assign to individual alleles. Across donors, most TCR sequences were observed very rarely, whereas some public TCRs were present in many individuals. Sequencing depth was assumed to be roughly uniform across donors in the presence/absence analyses, though that assumption may not hold. In this cohort, only TCR beta chains were sequenced, and detectable features were limited by the absence of alpha or paired-chain data. In a later analysis, the rate of TCR association differed among HLA loci, with DRB1 alleles having the most associated TCRs and HLA-C alleles having the fewest.

Recombination connected TRBV6-6 to TRBJ2-2; a stretch of 7 junction bases matches TRBD1. This TCR came from a woman in her forties in good health and CMV-seropositive. The specimen sequenced was PBMCs. The DNA reads TGTGCCAGCAGTCCCTCAGGGGGCGGGGAGCTGTTTTTT. Translated, this gives CASSPSGGGELFF.